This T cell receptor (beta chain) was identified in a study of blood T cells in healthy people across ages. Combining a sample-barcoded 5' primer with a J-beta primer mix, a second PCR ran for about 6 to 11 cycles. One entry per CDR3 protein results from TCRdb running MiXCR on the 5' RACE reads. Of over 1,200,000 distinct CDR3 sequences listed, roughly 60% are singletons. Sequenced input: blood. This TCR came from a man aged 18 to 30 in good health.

This chain's CDR3 is CASSQDSQSYGYTF. The CDR3 DNA is TGCGCCAGCAGCCAAGATAGTCAGAGCTATGGCTACACCTTC. The chain combines TRBV4-3 with TRBJ1-2; no firm D call. V shed 0 bases and J shed 4 bases, with 9 bases lying between them. This CDR3 is built from 14 residues. CDR1 is LGHNA and CDR2 is YSLEER in the germline V gene.